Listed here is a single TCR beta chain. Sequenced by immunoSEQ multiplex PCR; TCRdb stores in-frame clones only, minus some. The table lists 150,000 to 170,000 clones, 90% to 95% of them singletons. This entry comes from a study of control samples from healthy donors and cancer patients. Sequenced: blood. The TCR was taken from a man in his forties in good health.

The CDR3 is CSVLQGGLTEAFF. The DNA for the CDR3 is TGCAGCGTTCTACAGGGGGGCTTGACTGAAGCTTTCTTT. The chain is built from TRBV29-1 and TRBJ1-1; TRBD1 aligns across 8 bases. Trimming removed 5 bases from V and 5 bases from J; junction bases left unmatched: 7. Germline CDR1 and CDR2: SQVTM and ANQGSEA. There are 13 residues in the CDR3. Combining the CDR3 with reference TRBV29-1 and TRBJ1-1 gives the whole variable domain SAVISQKPSRDICQRGTSLTIQCQVDSQVTMMFWYRQQPGQSLTLIATANQGSEATYESGFVIDKFPISRPNLTFSTLTVSNMSPEDSSIYLCSVLQGGLTEAFFGQGTRLTVV.